Listed below are T cell receptor beta chains from one sample, sequenced in a study of cytomegalovirus exposure and HLA in healthy donors. Clones were sequenced by immunoSEQ multiplex PCR, and TCRdb holds only the in-frame ones, with some missing. Among over 150,000 clones listed, around three quarters were seen once. Sequencing was done on a sample of PBMCs. The receptors shown here come from a man aged 40-50 years in good health and CMV-seronegative. Each CDR3 is given with its conserved first and last residue. D genes are given only for firm matches. For some rows the clone size is stated as once, few or many, or as a class when expanded; others skip it.

V	size	D	J	DNA	CDR3
TRBV10-3	NA	TRBD2	TRBJ2-5	TGTGCCTCCCGAGACCCCGCGACGGGAGGGGAAGAGACCCAGTACTTC	CASRDPATGGEETQYF
TRBV30	NA	NA	TRBJ1-1	TGTGCCTGGAGCCCCGGGACATTGGGCACTGAAGCTTTCTTT	CAWSPGTLGTEAFF
TRBV5-1	once	TRBD2	TRBJ2-3	TGCGCCACCCGACTAGCGGGGTACACAGATACGCAGTATTTT	CATRLAGYTDTQYF
TRBV7-2	few	NA	TRBJ1-5	TGTGCCAGCAGCTTAGATCAGGGTTTGAATCAGCCCCAGCATTTT	CASSLDQGLNQPQHF
TRBV9	NA	TRBD1	TRBJ2-7	TGTGCCAGCAGCGCACAGGGGCCCGAGCAGTACTTC	CASSAQGPEQYF
TRBV29-1	NA	TRBD1	TRBJ2-5	TGCAGCGTTGCTACTCTGGACAGGGCGGAGACCCAGTACTTC	CSVATLDRAETQYF
TRBV9	NA	NA	TRBJ2-5	TGTGCCAGCAGCGAATACGACACAGGGTTGGAGACCCAGTACTTC	CASSEYDTGLETQYF
TRBV28	NA	NA	TRBJ2-7	TGTGCCAGCAGTTTACGGGGTTTTACCTACGAGCAGTACTTC	CASSLRGFTYEQYF
TRBV7-5	NA	NA	TRBJ1-5	TGTGCCAGAAGCTTAGAAGCCCGACAGGCATCTCAGCCCCAGCATTTT	CARSLEARQASQPQHF
TRBV5-4	few	TRBD1	TRBJ2-1	TGTGCCGGGAGGACAGGGGGCCGTAGCTACAATGAGCAGTTCTTC	CAGRTGGRSYNEQFF
TRBV7-9	NA	NA	TRBJ1-1	TGTGCCAGCAGCGATTTGATCCAGACAGCGACCGCTTTCTTT	CASSDLIQTATAFF
TRBV28	NA	NA	TRBJ2-1	TGTGCCAGCAGTAAGGACGTGGGGGCTGGCAATGAGCAGTTCTTC	CASSKDVGAGNEQFF
TRBV5-1	few	NA	TRBJ2-7	TGCGCCAGCAGCTTTTGGGCGGGGGCCTCCTACGAGCAGTACTTC	CASSFWAGASYEQYF
TRBV28	few	NA	TRBJ2-7	TGTGCCAGCAGTGACACCGACAGCCGACCTTACTACGAGCAGTACTTC	CASSDTDSRPYYEQYF
TRBV10-3	NA	TRBD1	TRBJ1-6	TGTGCCATCAGTCCGGGACAGGGGGATTCACCCCTCCACTTT	CAISPGQGDSPLHF
TRBV19	NA	NA	TRBJ1-4	TGTGCCAGTAGTCCCCGGACTTTTCCTCGAACTAATGAAAAACTGTTTTTT	CASSPRTFPRTNEKLFF
TRBV27	NA	TRBD2	TRBJ2-3	TGTGCCAGCAGTTTCTCCACTAGCGGGAGGGCTATAGATACGCAGTATTTT	CASSFSTSGRAIDTQYF
TRBV5-8	NA	NA	TRBJ2-1	TGTGCCAGCAGCTGGCAGGGGCGGGAGCAGTTCTTC	CASSWQGREQFF
TRBV20-1	NA	NA	TRBJ2-5	TGCAGTGCTAGATTGGGGGGTTCTCAGTACTTC	CSARLGGSQYF
TRBV9	once	NA	TRBJ2-1	TGTGCCAGCAGCGCCTCAACTAGCCTTTTCAGAGAGCAGTTCTTC	CASSASTSLFREQFF
TRBV5-6	NA	TRBD2	TRBJ2-2	TGTGCCAGCAGCTTCTCTAGCGGGAGCATCACCGGGGAGCTGTTTTTT	CASSFSSGSITGELFF
TRBV28	once	NA	TRBJ2-1	TGTGCCAGCAGCCAAACTAGTTTACCCTACAATGAGCAGTTCTTC	CASSQTSLPYNEQFF
TRBV7-9	once	TRBD1	TRBJ1-2	TGTGCCAGCAGCCCCAGACAGGGCAACTATGGCTACACCTTC	CASSPRQGNYGYTF
TRBV7-2	NA	TRBD1	TRBJ2-5	TGTGCCAGCAGCCCCCAGACAGGGGGACCGGAGACCCAGTACTTC	CASSPQTGGPETQYF
TRBV7-2	NA	TRBD2	TRBJ2-3	TGTGCCAGCAGCTTAGTCGGCGGGAGGGCCGTAGATACGCAGTATTTT	CASSLVGGRAVDTQYF
TRBV18	NA	TRBD1	TRBJ1-2	TGTGCCAGCTCACTCGGACAGGGATTGTACGGCTACACCTTC	CASSLGQGLYGYTF
TRBV28	NA	TRBD2	TRBJ2-7	TGTGCCAGCAGTTTGATCTCGAGCGGGAGCTACGAGCAGTACTTC	CASSLISSGSYEQYF
TRBV10-3	once	NA	TRBJ2-3	TGTGCCATCACGCGGGACCCGAGCACAGATACGCAGTATTTT	CAITRDPSTDTQYF
TRBV19	NA	TRBD1	TRBJ2-7	TGTGCCAGTAGTCCGCGACAGGGGGCGAACGAGCAGTACTTC	CASSPRQGANEQYF
TRBV25-1	few	NA	TRBJ1-5	TGTGCCAGCCCAATCCGGGGTGGACAGCCCCAGCATTTT	CASPIRGGQPQHF
TRBV28	NA	TRBD1	TRBJ2-2	TGTGCCAGCAGTTTTTCCGGACAGGGATCGGCCGGGGAGCTGTTTTTT	CASSFSGQGSAGELFF
TRBV7-9	few	NA	TRBJ2-2	TGTGCCAGCAGCTTAGGGCCCCGTTTAGGGGAGCTGTTTTTT	CASSLGPRLGELFF
TRBV18	NA	TRBD1	TRBJ2-7	TGTGCCAGCTCACCATTAGGGGGCGATATGGGCGAGCAGTACTTC	CASSPLGGDMGEQYF